This T cell receptor (beta chain) was retrieved from a study of cytomegalovirus exposure and HLA in healthy donors. Study summary: As an earlier analysis found, around 190 million T cells yielded about 120 million unique TCR beta sequences. Study-wide results and caveats: It was in a later analysis that TCR association rates were seen to vary by HLA locus, highest for DRB1 and lowest for HLA-C. In a later analysis, TCR beta V- and J-gene trimming showed a link to a missense DCLRE1C variant. What was likely a sequencing artifact was a cluster of highly shared sequence variants.

Details on this clone: Antigen unknown.

The study ran its PCR with 60 Vbeta and 13 Jbeta primers. Clones were read by immunoSEQ multiplex PCR, and TCRdb kept only the in-frame ones, dropping some. The sample lists around 200,000 clones; more than 80% were seen once. CDR1 is SGHRS and CDR2 is YFSETQ in the germline V gene. The CDR3 covers 15 residues. V gave up 0 bases and J gave up 1 base, with 10 bases separating them. The receptor was derived from a woman aged 45-59 years in good health and CMV-seropositive. V usage is TRBV5-1 and J usage is TRBJ1-1; no clear D gene. The sequenced material came from PBMCs. The chain's CDR3 is CASSLAPEENTEAFF. The DNA for the CDR3 is TGCGCCAGCAGCTTGGCCCCTGAGGAGAACACTGAAGCTTTCTTT.